These 14 T cell receptor beta chains originate from one sample sequenced in a study of shared clonotypes between healthy human individuals. Clones were read by immunoSEQ multiplex PCR, and TCRdb kept only the in-frame ones, dropping some. The sample lists 400,000 to 600,000 clones; roughly three quarters were seen once. The sequenced sample consisted of PBMCs. Receptor source: a woman in her 40s in good health. Some clones in this sample may be carry-over from other donors' samples.

On this clone: Other nucleotide sequences in the sample specify the same CDR3. The chain uses TRBV18 and TRBJ2-1; no firm D call. This CDR3 is built from 12 residues. Per germline, CDR1 KGHSH and CDR2 LQKENI. The germline V and J ends were trimmed by 1 base and 8 bases, with 6 bases remaining between them. As DNA, the CDR3 is TGTGCCAGCTCACCACTTAGGGATGAGCAGTTCTTC. Protein product: CASSPLRDEQFF.

This clone was observed a handful of times. V and J are TRBV7-2 and TRBJ1-2; unclear D gene. Trimming stripped 2 bases from V and 9 bases from J, with 16 bases between. Germline V CDR1 and CDR2: SGHTA, FQGNSA. The CDR3 spans 14 residues. The CDR3 DNA reads as TGTGCCAGCAGCTTAAGGCAGGAGGGTAGGAGCTACACCTTC. It is translated as CASSLRQEGRSYTF.

The rearrangement joins TRBV28 to TRBJ2-6; D uncertain. The CDR3 runs to 14 residues. Per the germline V gene, CDR1 is MDHEN and CDR2 is SYDVKM. V gave up 6 bases and J gave up 3 bases, with 9 bases separating them. The CDR3 DNA follows: TGTGCCAGCAGGAGAGCTCGTGGGGCCAACGTCCTGACTTTC. Its protein is CASRRARGANVLTF.

This clone has a single count. The CDR3 protein is CASSLAGGTNEKLFF. The CDR3 DNA reads as TGTGCCAGCAGCTTAGCAGGGGGGACTAATGAAAAACTGTTTTTT. V gene TRBV7-2 combines with J gene TRBJ1-4; TRBD1 is a possible D gene (6 bases). The CDR3 has 15 residues. V was shortened by 0 bases and J by 2 bases, with 7 bases between the two germline ends. Per germline, CDR1 SGHTA and CDR2 FQGNSA.

The gene calls are TRBV28 and TRBJ2-1, with 13 bases identical to TRBD2. Germline trimming cut 2 bases from V and 9 bases from J; bases unmatched to any gene: 10. This CDR3 contains 17 residues. Germline CDR1 reads MDHEN; CDR2 reads SYDVKM. The CDR3 loop is CASSLIGTSGILGEQFF. The CDR3 DNA reads TGTGCCAGCAGTTTAATAGGGACTAGCGGGATATTGGGTGAGCAGTTCTTC.

This clone was detected once. Since a far larger clone is one base different, this is likely a read error. V usage is TRBV4-2 and J usage is TRBJ2-6, with D possibly TRBD2 on 5 matching bases. Germline V lookup: CDR1 LGHNA, CDR2 YNFKEQ. This CDR3 region has 17 residues. Between the trimmed V and J ends, which lost 0 bases and 2 bases, there was a span of 11 bases. The CDR3 region is CASSQDAEVAGANVLTF. The CDR3 DNA follows: TGTGCCAGCAGCCAAGATGCGGAGGTAGCTGGGGCCAACGTCCTGACTTTC.

The V call is TRBV10-3, the J call TRBJ2-2; 8 nucleotides line up with TRBD1. CDR1 and CDR2 (germline): ENHRY, SYGVKD. This CDR3 spans 15 amino acids. Trimming removed 7 bases from V and 7 bases from J; junction bases left unmatched: 11. This CDR3 is CAITPSGQGGGELFF. CDR3 bases: TGTGCCATCACGCCTTCTGGACAGGGCGGCGGGGAGCTGTTTTTT.

Details on this clone: Different DNA sequences within this sample yield the same CDR3. The chain links TRBV5-8 to TRBJ2-7; D not resolved. The CDR3 covers 12 residues. V shed 2 bases and J shed 2 bases, with 5 bases lying between them. The germline CDR1 and CDR2 sequences are SGHTS and YDEGEE. The CDR3 loop is CASSFRTYEQYF. DNA of the CDR3: TGTGCCAGCAGCTTTCGCACCTACGAGCAGTACTTC.

The table lists this clone with a few counts. The chain couples TRBV7-3 to TRBJ2-2, with D unresolved. The CDR3 runs 12 residues. Germline CDR1 SGHTA, CDR2 FQGTGA. V was pared by 3 bases and J by 6 bases, with 5 bases between. The CDR3 DNA reads as TGTGCCAGCAGCTTTCCTCCCGGGGAGCTGTTTTTT. Amino acid sequence: CASSFPPGELFF.

V usage is TRBV7-8 and J usage is TRBJ2-1; 7 bases align to TRBD2. V lost 5 bases to trimming and J lost 2 bases; unmatched junction nucleotides: 0. CDR1 SGHVS and CDR2 FQNEAQ come from the germline V gene. CDR3 size: 13 residues. CDR3 bases: TGTGCCAGCAGCCGGGGGGCCTACAATGAGCAGTTCTTC. Residues: CASSRGAYNEQFF.

V and J are TRBV7-3 and TRBJ2-1; the match to TRBD1 covers 9 bases. This CDR3 comprises 13 residues. Germline assignment: CDR1 SGHTA and CDR2 FQGTGA. J lost 6 bases, V lost 5 bases, and 2 bases had no gene match. CDR3 DNA: TGTGCCAGCAGCGCGGGACAGGGCAATGAGCAGTTCTTC. It translates to CASSAGQGNEQFF.

The chain carries TRBV18 and TRBJ2-2; 7 bases fit TRBD2. V trimming: 4 bases; J trimming: 2 bases; junction bases outside the gene matches: 4. This CDR3 has 15 residues. Germline-derived CDR1 and CDR2 are KGHSH and LQKENI. The CDR3: CASSLREANTGELFF. In nucleotides, the CDR3 is TGTGCCAGCTCACTCCGGGAGGCTAACACCGGGGAGCTGTTTTTT.

The V gene is TRBV14, the J gene TRBJ1-2; D is ambiguous. The germline V gene encodes CDR1 SGHDN and CDR2 FVKESK. The CDR3 consists of 13 residues. V lost 1 base and J 8 bases, leaving 11 bases between the germline ends. CDR3 DNA sequence: TGTGCCAGCAGCCAAGTACGGGCGGAAGGCTACACCTTC. This gives the protein CASSQVRAEGYTF.

J is TRBJ1-2 and V is TRBV18; 9 bases line up with TRBD1. The ends lost 4 bases at V and 7 bases at J; junction bases unmatched: 7. The CDR3 runs to 14 residues. Germline V gene data show CDR1 as KGHSH and CDR2 as LQKENI. The CDR3 loop is CASSLGQGRSGYTF. The CDR3 DNA sequence: TGTGCCAGCTCACTTGGACAGGGGAGGAGTGGCTACACCTTC.